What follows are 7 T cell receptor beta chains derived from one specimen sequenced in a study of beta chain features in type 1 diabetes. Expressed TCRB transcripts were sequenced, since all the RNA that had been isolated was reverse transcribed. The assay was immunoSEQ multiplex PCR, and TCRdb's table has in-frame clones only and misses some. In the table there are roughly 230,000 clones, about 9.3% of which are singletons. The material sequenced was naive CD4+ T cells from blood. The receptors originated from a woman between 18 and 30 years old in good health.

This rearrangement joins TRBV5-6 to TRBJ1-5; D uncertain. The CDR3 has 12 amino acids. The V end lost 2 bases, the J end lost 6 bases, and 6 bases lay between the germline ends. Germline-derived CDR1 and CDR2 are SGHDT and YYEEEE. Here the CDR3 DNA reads TGTGCCAGCAGCTTACGAGGTCAGCCCCAGCATTTT. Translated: CASSLRGQPQHF.

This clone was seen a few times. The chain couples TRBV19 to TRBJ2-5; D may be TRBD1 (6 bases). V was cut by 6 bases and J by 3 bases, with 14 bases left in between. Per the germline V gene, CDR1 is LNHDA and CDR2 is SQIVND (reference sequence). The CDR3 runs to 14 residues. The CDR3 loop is CASRGRKGEETQYF. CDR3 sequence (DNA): TGTGCCAGTAGGGGGAGAAAGGGGGAAGAGACCCAGTACTTC.

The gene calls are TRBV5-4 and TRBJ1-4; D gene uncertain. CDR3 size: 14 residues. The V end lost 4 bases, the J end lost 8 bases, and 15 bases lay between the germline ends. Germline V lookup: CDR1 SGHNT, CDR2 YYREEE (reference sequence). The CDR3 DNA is TGTGCCAGCAGCCCCGCCCCGAGGAGGGAAAAACTGTTTTTT. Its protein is CASSPAPRREKLFF.

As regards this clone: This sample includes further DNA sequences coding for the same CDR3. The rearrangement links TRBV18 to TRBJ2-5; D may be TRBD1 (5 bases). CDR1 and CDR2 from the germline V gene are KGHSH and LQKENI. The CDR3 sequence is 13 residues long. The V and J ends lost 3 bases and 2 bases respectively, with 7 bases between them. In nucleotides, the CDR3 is TGTGCCAGCTCACCGGGGCAGCAAGAGACCCAGTACTTC. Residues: CASSPGQQETQYF.

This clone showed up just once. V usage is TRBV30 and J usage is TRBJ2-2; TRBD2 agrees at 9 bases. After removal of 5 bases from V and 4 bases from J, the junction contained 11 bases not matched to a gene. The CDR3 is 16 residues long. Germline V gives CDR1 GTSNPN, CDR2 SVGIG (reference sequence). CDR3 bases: TGTGCCTGGCGAGCGCTCGCAGCGGGAGGCACCGGGGAGCTGTTTTTT. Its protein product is CAWRALAAGGTGELFF.

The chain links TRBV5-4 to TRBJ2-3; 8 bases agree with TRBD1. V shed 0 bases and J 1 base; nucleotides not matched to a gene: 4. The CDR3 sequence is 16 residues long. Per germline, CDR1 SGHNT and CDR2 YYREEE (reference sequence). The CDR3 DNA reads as TGTGCCAGCAGCTTGGGACAGGGGCCGGGCACAGATACGCAGTATTTT. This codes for CASSLGQGPGTDTQYF.

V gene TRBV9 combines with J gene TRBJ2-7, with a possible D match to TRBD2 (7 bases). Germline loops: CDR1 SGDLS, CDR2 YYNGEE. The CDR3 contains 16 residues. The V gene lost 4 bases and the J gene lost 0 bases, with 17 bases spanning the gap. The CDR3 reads CASSTEGGGYSYEQYF. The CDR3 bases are TGTGCCAGCAGCACCGAGGGGGGGGGTTACTCCTACGAGCAGTACTTC.